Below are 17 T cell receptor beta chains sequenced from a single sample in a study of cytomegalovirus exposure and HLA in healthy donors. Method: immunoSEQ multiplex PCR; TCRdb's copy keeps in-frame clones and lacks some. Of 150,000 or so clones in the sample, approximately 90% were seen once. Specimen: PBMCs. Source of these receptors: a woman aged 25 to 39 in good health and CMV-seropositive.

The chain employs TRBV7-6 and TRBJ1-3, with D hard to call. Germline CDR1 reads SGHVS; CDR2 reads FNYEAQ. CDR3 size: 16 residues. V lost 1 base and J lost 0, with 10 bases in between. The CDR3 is CASSLGPGSSGNTIYF. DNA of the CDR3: TGTGCCAGCAGCTTAGGCCCGGGGAGCTCTGGAAACACCATATATTTT.

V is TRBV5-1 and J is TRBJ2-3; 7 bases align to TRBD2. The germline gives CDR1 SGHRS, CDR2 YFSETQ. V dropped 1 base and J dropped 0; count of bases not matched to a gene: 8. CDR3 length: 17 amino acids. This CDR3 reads CASSLLGLEGSTDTQYF. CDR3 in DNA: TGCGCCAGCAGCTTGCTAGGACTAGAGGGGAGCACAGATACGCAGTATTTT.

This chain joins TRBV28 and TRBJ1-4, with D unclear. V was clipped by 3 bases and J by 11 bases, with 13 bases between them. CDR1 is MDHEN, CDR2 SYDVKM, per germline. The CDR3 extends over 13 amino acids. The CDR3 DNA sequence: TGTGCCAGCAGTTTGGGAGGGATAGGGAAACTGTTTTTT. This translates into CASSLGGIGKLFF.

CDR3 nucleotides: TGTGCCAGCAGCTTACGAGCGGGAGGGTACCAAGAGACCCAGTACTTC. Translation: CASSLRAGGYQETQYF. V usage is TRBV13 and J usage is TRBJ2-5, with 10 bases lining up with TRBD2. The CDR3 totals 16 residues. V lost 2 bases and J lost 0; bases outside the gene matches: 3. Germline V CDR1 and CDR2: PRHDT, FYEKMQ (reference sequence).

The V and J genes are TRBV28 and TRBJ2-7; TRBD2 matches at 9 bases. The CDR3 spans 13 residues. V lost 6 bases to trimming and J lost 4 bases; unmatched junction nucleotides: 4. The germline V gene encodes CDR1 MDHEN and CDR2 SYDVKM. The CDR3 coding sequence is TGTGCCAGCAGCCTTAGCGGGAGATACGAGCAGTACTTC. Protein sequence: CASSLSGRYEQYF.

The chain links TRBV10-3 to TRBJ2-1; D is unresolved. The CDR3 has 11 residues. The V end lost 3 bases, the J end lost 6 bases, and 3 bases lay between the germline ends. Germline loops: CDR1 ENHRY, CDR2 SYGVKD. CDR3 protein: CAISDLNEQFF. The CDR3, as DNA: TGTGCCATCAGTGACCTCAATGAGCAGTTCTTC.

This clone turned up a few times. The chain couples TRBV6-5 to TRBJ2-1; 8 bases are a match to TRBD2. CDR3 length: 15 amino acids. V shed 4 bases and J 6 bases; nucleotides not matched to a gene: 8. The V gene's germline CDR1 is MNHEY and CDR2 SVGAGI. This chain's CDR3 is CASSSPGLVGNEQFF. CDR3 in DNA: TGTGCCAGCAGTTCCCCGGGACTAGTGGGCAATGAGCAGTTCTTC.

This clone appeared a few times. The CDR3 loop reads CASSLGGTGYGYTF. DNA for the CDR3: TGTGCCAGCAGTTTAGGGGGGACGGGCTATGGCTACACCTTC. The chain recombines TRBV28 with TRBJ1-2; the D gene is possibly TRBD1 (5 bases). Germline V gene lookup returns CDR1 MDHEN and CDR2 SYDVKM. V lost 2 bases and J 4 bases, leaving 11 bases between the germline ends. The CDR3 consists of 14 residues.

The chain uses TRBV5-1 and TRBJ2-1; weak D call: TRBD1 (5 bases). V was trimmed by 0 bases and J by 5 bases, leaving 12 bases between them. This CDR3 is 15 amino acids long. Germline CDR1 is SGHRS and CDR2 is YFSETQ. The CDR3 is CASSLGQNRNNEQFF. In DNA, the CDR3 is TGCGCCAGCAGCTTGGGACAGAACAGAAACAATGAGCAGTTCTTC.

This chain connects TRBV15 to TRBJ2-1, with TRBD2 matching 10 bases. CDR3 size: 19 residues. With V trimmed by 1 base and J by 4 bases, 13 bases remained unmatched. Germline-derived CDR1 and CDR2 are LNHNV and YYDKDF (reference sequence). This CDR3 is CATSRGTGRLAGVYNEQFF. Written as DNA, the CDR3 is TGTGCCACCAGCAGAGGTACCGGCAGGCTAGCGGGGGTTTACAATGAGCAGTTCTTC.

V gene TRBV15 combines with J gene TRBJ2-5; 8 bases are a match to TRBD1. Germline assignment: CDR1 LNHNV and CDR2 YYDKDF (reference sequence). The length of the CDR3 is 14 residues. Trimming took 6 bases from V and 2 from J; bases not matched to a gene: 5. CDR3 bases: TGTGCCACCAGGAGGACAGGGCAGCAAGAGACCCAGTACTTC. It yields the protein CATRRTGQQETQYF.

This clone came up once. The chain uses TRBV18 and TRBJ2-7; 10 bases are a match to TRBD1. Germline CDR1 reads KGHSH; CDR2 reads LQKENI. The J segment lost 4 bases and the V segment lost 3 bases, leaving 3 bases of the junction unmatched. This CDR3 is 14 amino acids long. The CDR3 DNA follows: TGTGCCAGCTCACCCCGGACAGGGGGATACGAGCAGTACTTC. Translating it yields CASSPRTGGYEQYF.

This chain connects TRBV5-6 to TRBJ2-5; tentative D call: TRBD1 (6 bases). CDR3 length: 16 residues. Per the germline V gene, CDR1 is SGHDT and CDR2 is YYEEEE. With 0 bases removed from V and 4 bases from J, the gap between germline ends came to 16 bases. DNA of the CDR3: TGTGCCAGCAGCTTGGTAGGGTCAGGGGCGGGAGAGACCCAGTACTTC. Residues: CASSLVGSGAGETQYF.

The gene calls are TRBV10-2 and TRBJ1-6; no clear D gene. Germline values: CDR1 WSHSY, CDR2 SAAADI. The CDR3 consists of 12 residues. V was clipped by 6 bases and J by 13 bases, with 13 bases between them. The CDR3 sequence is CASRHFPGPLHF. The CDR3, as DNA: TGCGCCAGCAGGCACTTTCCGGGTCCCCTCCACTTT.

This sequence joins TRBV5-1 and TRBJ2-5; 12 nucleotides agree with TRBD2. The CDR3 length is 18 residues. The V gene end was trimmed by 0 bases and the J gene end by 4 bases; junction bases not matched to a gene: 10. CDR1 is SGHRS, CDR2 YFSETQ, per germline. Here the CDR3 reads CASSLEPSGGAWGETQYF. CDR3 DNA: TGCGCCAGCAGCTTGGAACCTAGCGGGGGGGCCTGGGGAGAGACCCAGTACTTC.

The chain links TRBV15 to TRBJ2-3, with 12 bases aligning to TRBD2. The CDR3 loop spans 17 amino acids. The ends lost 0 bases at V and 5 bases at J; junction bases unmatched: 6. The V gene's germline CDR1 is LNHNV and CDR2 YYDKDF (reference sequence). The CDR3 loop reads CATSRDFGLAGRDTQYF. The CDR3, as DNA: TGTGCCACCAGCAGAGATTTTGGACTAGCGGGGAGAGATACGCAGTATTTT.

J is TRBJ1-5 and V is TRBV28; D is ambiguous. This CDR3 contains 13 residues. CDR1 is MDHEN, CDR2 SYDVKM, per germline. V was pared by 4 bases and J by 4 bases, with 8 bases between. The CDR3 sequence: CASSSSLNQPQHF. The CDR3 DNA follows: TGTGCCAGCAGTTCCTCACTAAATCAGCCCCAGCATTTT.